Sequencing of this T cell receptor beta chain was carried out in a study of vaccination and CD4 T cells after COVID-19. Study details: Convalescent patients had positive nasal swab PCR results for SARS-CoV-2. Disease was mild in several and severe in one. Post-COVID sampling occurred a median approximately 99 days after diagnosis (range 35 to 161).

Treatment described: approximately nine-day PBMC culture with coronavirus spike peptide pools or control peptides (ViraFEST assay). Isolation of CD4+ T cells by negative selection took place after ten to eleven days of culture. The Oncomine TCR Beta short-read assay generated sequence data from the DNA of cultured CD4+ T cells. CD4+ T cells were cultured, and genomic DNA was extracted from them. TCRdb processed the PCR reads anew with MiXCR; each CDR3 protein has one entry. In the table there are roughly 9,300 distinct CDR3 sequences, around 59% of which are singletons. Points on this clonotype: The antigen is unknown.

This TCR came from a human donor who had recovered from COVID-19. The material sequenced was CD4+ T cells from blood, cultured in vitro.

CDR3 amino acids: CASTPAGQLPGNTIYF. The CDR3 DNA sequence: TGTGCCAGTACCCCCGCTGGGCAGCTTCCTGGAAACACCATATATTTT. The genes are TRBV19 and TRBJ1-3; D call uncertain. Germline CDR1 reads LNHDA; CDR2 reads SQIVND (reference sequence). There are 16 residues in the CDR3. Trimming removed 7 bases from V and 2 bases from J, with 18 bases in between.